These 23 T cell receptor beta chains came from one sample sequenced in a study of T cells in Graves' hyperthyroidism and ophthalmopathy. The TCR beta CDR3 regions underwent amplification using RNA transcripts as the source. With the HTBI primer set, the TCR CDR3 went through a first round of RT-PCR. TCRdb called the multiplex PCR reads again in MiXCR, with one record for every CDR3 protein. Found here are around 350,000 distinct CDR3 sequences, 15% to 20% of them singletons; the top ten hold 3% to 4%. Material: blood. The receptor set was obtained from a woman aged 18-29 years with Graves' hyperthyroidism.

This clonotype has a count of ten or more. The chain carries TRBV18 and TRBJ1-2, with 12 bases aligning to TRBD1. Germline V gene lookup returns CDR1 KGHSH and CDR2 LQKENI. The trim removed 1 base at V and 0 bases at J, leaving 3 bases unmatched. The CDR3 spans 17 residues. CDR3 loop: CASSPLGTGGPNYGYTF. In nucleotides, the CDR3 is TGTGCCAGCTCACCACTTGGGACAGGGGGCCCTAACTATGGCTACACCTTC.

The sample holds a few counts of this clonotype. One base away lies a much larger clone, so this may be a sequencing read error. This sequence joins TRBV11-2 and TRBJ2-2; D gene unclear. CDR3 length: 13 residues. CDR1 SGHAT and CDR2 FQNNGV come from the germline V gene. The CDR3 sequence is CVSSLSMAGELFF. The CDR3 DNA reads as TGTGTCAGCAGCTTAAGCATGGCCGGGGAGCTGTTTTTT.

This clonotype occurred many times. DNA of the CDR3: TGTGCCAGCAGCTTAGGGGCAACGACCGCGACCGAAGCTTTCTTT. Residues: CASSLGATTATEAFF. This sequence joins TRBV7-3 and TRBJ1-1, with TRBD1 as a possible D gene (5 bases). The CDR3 is 15 amino acids. Between the trimmed V and J ends, which lost 2 bases and 8 bases, there was a span of 18 bases. The V gene's germline CDR1 is SGHTA and CDR2 FQGTGA. Based on the CDR3 plus reference TRBV7-3 and TRBJ1-1, the full variable domain is GAGVSQTPSNKVTEKGKYVELRCDPISGHTALYWYRQSLGQGPEFLIYFQGTGAADDSGLPNDRFFAVRPEGSVSTLKIQRTERGDSAVYLCASSLGATTATEAFFGQGTRLTVV.

As to this clonotype: Since a far larger clone is one base different, this is likely a read error. The CDR3 spells CASSLGVGELCF. The CDR3 nucleotides read TGTGCCAGCAGTTTAGGTGTCGGGGAGCTGTGTTTT. The chain has TRBV12-3 or TRBV12-4 and TRBJ2-2, with a possible D match to TRBD2 (5 bases). The CDR3 is 12 residues long.

V usage is TRBV6-1 and J usage is TRBJ1-2; a possible D gene is TRBD1 (6 bases). Germline V gives CDR1 MNHNS, CDR2 SASEGT. Trimming left V 6 bases short and J 4 bases short, with 12 bases between. CDR3 size: 13 residues. As DNA, the CDR3 is TGTGCCAGCAGAGAACAGGGAATCTATGGCTACACCTTC. Its translation: CASREQGIYGYTF.

This clonotype was recorded many times. This chain joins TRBV6-2 or TRBV6-3 and TRBJ1-3; 12 nucleotides align to TRBD1. Germline V lookup: CDR1 MNHEY, CDR2 SVGEGT. This CDR3 is 18 amino acids long. With V trimmed by 3 bases and J by 2 bases, 8 bases remained unmatched. CDR3 sequence reads: CASSYGDRGLVTGNTIYF. In nucleotides, the CDR3 is TGTGCCAGCAGTTATGGGGACAGGGGGCTGGTAACTGGAAACACCATATATTTT.

Note on this clonotype: Germline and junction disagree at one end, which may indicate a read error. This rearrangement joins TRBV2 to TRBJ1-3, with TRBD1 matching over 9 bases. Germline CDR1 is SNHLY and CDR2 is FYNNEI. The CDR3 is made up of 15 amino acids. The CDR3 protein is CASSPQGQGGNTIDF. CDR3 in DNA: TGTGCCAGCAGCCCACAGGGACAGGGTGGAAACACCATAGATTTT.

This clonotype was recorded at least ten times. V usage is TRBV27 and J usage is TRBJ2-6, with no clear D. The CDR3 length is 14 residues. Germline lookup yields CDR1 MNHEY and CDR2 SMNVEV (reference sequence). Trimming stripped 4 bases from V and 1 base from J, with 5 bases between. This CDR3 reads CASSSLSGANVLTF. Written as DNA, the CDR3 is TGTGCCAGCAGTTCTCTTTCTGGGGCCAACGTCCTGACTTTC.

This clonotype was detected a few times. CDR3 residues: CASSLDGQGYEQYF. CDR3 DNA: TGCGCCAGCAGCTTGGACGGACAGGGCTACGAGCAGTACTTC. The chain is built from TRBV5-1 and TRBJ2-7; 8 bases agree with TRBD1. The CDR3 has 14 residues. The V gene's germline CDR1 is SGHRS and CDR2 YFSETQ. The J segment lost 3 bases and the V segment lost 0 bases, leaving 2 bases of the junction unmatched. Full variable domain (remainder filled in from reference TRBV5-1 and TRBJ2-7): KAGVTQTPRYLIKTRGQQVTLSCSPISGHRSVSWYQQTPGQGLQFLFEYFSETQRNKGNFPGRFSGRQFSNSRSEMNVSTLELGDSALYLCASSLDGQGYEQYFGPGTRLTVT.

This sequence joins TRBV18 and TRBJ2-5; D gene unclear. Trimming removed 2 bases from V and 3 bases from J, with 10 bases in between. The length of the CDR3 is 14 residues. Germline V gives CDR1 KGHSH, CDR2 LQKENI. CDR3 sequence (DNA): TGTGCCAGCTCACCATACCAGAGAAAAGAGACCCAGTACTTC. Its translation: CASSPYQRKETQYF.

This clonotype was observed many times. The chain is built from TRBV28 and TRBJ2-2; 10 bases fit TRBD1. CDR3 length equals 15 residues. The V segment lost 6 bases and the J segment 3 bases; nucleotides outside the gene matches: 4. Looked up from germline, CDR1 is MDHEN and CDR2 is SYDVKM. In DNA form, the CDR3 reads TGTGCCAGCAGCTCGGGACAGGGGTACACCGGGGAGCTGTTTTTT. It translates to CASSSGQGYTGELFF.

This chain's CDR3 is CAWREETEAFF. CDR3 coding DNA: TGTGCCTGGAGGGAGGAAACTGAAGCTTTCTTT. The chain couples TRBV30 to TRBJ1-1; D unresolved. The CDR3 covers 11 residues. Germline CDR1 is GTSNPN and CDR2 is SVGIG (reference sequence). Between the trimmed V and J ends, which lost 3 bases and 5 bases, there was a span of 7 bases.

The chain combines TRBV6-2 or TRBV6-3 with TRBJ1-5, with D maybe TRBD1 (6 bases). In germline, CDR1 is MNHEY, CDR2 SVGEGT. Deletions cut 7 bases from V and 4 bases from J, with 11 bases between. The length of the CDR3 is 13 residues. CDR3 loop: CASTDRKNQPQHF. The CDR3 bases are TGTGCCAGCACCGACAGGAAAAATCAGCCCCAGCATTTT.

Many counts were recorded for this clonotype. V gene TRBV2 combines with J gene TRBJ1-2, with D possibly being TRBD1 (6 bases). This CDR3 region has 13 residues. V was shortened by 6 bases and J by 8 bases, with 16 bases between the two germline ends. Germline CDR1 and CDR2: SNHLY and FYNNEI. The CDR3 coding sequence is TGTGCCAGCAGCCTCACAGGGATAGGAGGCTACACCTTC. Its protein is CASSLTGIGGYTF.

The chain carries TRBV6-5 and TRBJ2-7; D may be TRBD1 (6 bases). The CDR3 is 12 amino acids. Germline CDR1 reads MNHEY; CDR2 reads SVGAGI. V lost 4 bases, J lost 6 bases, and 10 bases lay in between. This chain's CDR3 is CASSSGVGEQYF. CDR3 in DNA: TGTGCCAGCAGTTCAGGGGTTGGCGAGCAGTACTTC.

The chain has TRBV6-1 and TRBJ1-1; 7 nucleotides agree with TRBD1. CDR1 is MNHNS, CDR2 SASEGT, per germline. The CDR3 has 16 residues. V trimming: 3 bases; J trimming: 4 bases; junction bases outside the gene matches: 11. In nucleotides, the CDR3 is TGTGCCAGCAGTGAGCCACCGGGACAGACCATCACTGAAGCTTTCTTT. Translated, it gives CASSEPPGQTITEAFF.

The chain is built from TRBV6-1 and TRBJ1-2, with D unresolved. CDR3 length equals 11 residues. Trimming left V 5 bases short and J 7 bases short, with 8 bases between. Germline CDR1 is MNHNS and CDR2 is SASEGT. In DNA form, the CDR3 reads TGTGCCAGCAGTATAGTAGGTGGCTACACCTTC. As protein: CASSIVGGYTF.

In the case of this clonotype: This may be a read error: a much more frequent sequence differs by one nucleotide. The chain joins TRBV12-3 or TRBV12-4 to TRBJ2-7; 9 positions agree with TRBD1. This CDR3 spans 15 amino acids. CDR3 in amino acids: CASSLGTGIFYEQCF. Written as DNA, the CDR3 is TGTGCCAGCAGTCTCGGGACAGGGATTTTCTACGAGCAGTGCTTC.

This clonotype occurred many times. This rearrangement joins TRBV9 to TRBJ1-2; TRBD1 might be the D (5 bases). V lost 0 bases and J lost 8, with 17 bases in between. Germline V gives CDR1 SGDLS, CDR2 YYNGEE. The CDR3 runs to 15 residues. The chain's CDR3 is CASSVEEGSVTGYTF. The CDR3, as DNA: TGTGCCAGCAGCGTAGAGGAGGGGTCAGTCACGGGCTACACCTTC. Drawing the rest from reference TRBV9 and TRBJ1-2, the complete variable domain is DSGVTQTPKHLITATGQRVTLRCSPRSGDLSVYWYQQSLDQGLQFLIQYYNGEERAKGNILERFSAQQFPDLHSELNLSSLELGDSALYFCASSVEEGSVTGYTFGSGTRLTVV.

In the case of this clonotype: The conserved final phenylalanine or tryptophan is absent from the CDR3, which likely points to a read error. CDR3: CASSLSHRYSNQPQHL. CDR3 DNA sequence: TGTGCCAGCAGCTTATCCCATAGATATAGCAATCAGCCCCAGCATTTG. The rearrangement joins TRBV28 to TRBJ1-5; D not resolved. The V gene's germline CDR1 is MDHEN and CDR2 SYDVKM. The CDR3 contains 16 residues.

This clonotype was picked up many times. The J gene is TRBJ2-5, the V gene TRBV2, with D perhaps TRBD1 or TRBD2 (6 bases each). The V gene lost 5 bases and the J gene lost 8 bases, with 18 bases spanning the gap. The CDR3 covers 14 residues. CDR1 and CDR2 from the germline V gene are SNHLY and FYNNEI. CDR3 residues: CASSRRSGAGTQYF. CDR3 nucleotide sequence: TGTGCCAGCAGTCGGAGGTCGGGGGCCGGAACCCAGTACTTC. The complete variable domain, with remaining parts taken from reference TRBV2 and TRBJ2-5, reads EPEVTQTPSHQVTQMGQEVILRCVPISNHLYFYWYRQILGQKVEFLVSFYNNEISEKSEIFDDQFSVERPDGSNFTLKIRSTKLEDSAMYFCASSRRSGAGTQYFGPGTRLLVL.

This clonotype showed up many times. This chain connects TRBV6-5 to TRBJ1-2; a weak D match, TRBD1 (5 bases). The CDR3 totals 13 residues. Germline V gives CDR1 MNHEY, CDR2 SVGAGI. The V end was cut by 0 bases, the J end by 6 bases, with 8 bases between. The CDR3 DNA reads as TGTGCCAGCAGTTACTCGTCGGGGGATGGCTACACCTTC. It specifies CASSYSSGDGYTF.

This clonotype came up many times. V is TRBV28 and J is TRBJ1-2; D is ambiguous. With 5 bases removed from V and 7 bases from J, the gap between germline ends came to 14 bases. The CDR3 runs to 13 residues. The germline V gene encodes CDR1 MDHEN and CDR2 SYDVKM. CDR3 sequence reads: CASSDPLGSGYTF. The CDR3 DNA is TGTGCCAGCAGTGACCCCCTAGGAAGTGGCTACACCTTC.